This is a list of T cell receptor beta chains from one sample in a study of blood T cell repertoires in COVID-19. The method was immunoSEQ multiplex PCR; TCRdb's version includes in-frame clones alone and lacks a portion of them. This sample carries approximately 230,000 clones, 87% of them seen once, and the ten largest clones take around 3.3%. The sequenced sample was peripheral blood. Receptors were obtained from a man between 18 and 29 years old with active or convalescent COVID-19. Both conserved end residues are part of each CDR3. Some rows have no size entry. The others give once, few or many, or a class for an expanded clone.

v_gene,j_gene,abundance,CDR3aa
TRBV7-9,TRBJ2-7,few,CASESGNAYEQYF
TRBV9,TRBJ1-5,.,CASSPTGLINQPQHF
TRBV30,TRBJ2-7,.,CAWKSYPGGLVYEQYF
TRBV15,TRBJ1-4,.,CATSRGDRVKDEKLFF
TRBV20-1,TRBJ1-1,.,CSPRGHTEAFF
TRBV25-1,TRBJ1-1,.,CASSVTGENTEAFF
TRBV21-1,TRBJ1-5,.,CASRHYYVEPNQPQHF
TRBV19,TRBJ1-2,.,CASSIKGRDSYGYTF
TRBV6-4,TRBJ2-5,.,CASSESGLAGETQYF
TRBV5-5,TRBJ2-7,.,CASSSGTASVYEQYF
TRBV5-1,TRBJ1-5,.,CASSLGTNSNQPQHF
TRBV19,TRBJ2-7,.,CASSIDRGTVWEQYF
TRBV3-1/TRBV3-2,TRBJ1-6,few,CASSLRFPTVDTSSYNSPLHF
TRBV5-1,TRBJ2-2,.,CASSSSQMRGRGTGELFF
TRBV2,TRBJ2-5,.,CASNRLAGDETQYF
TRBV23-1,TRBJ1-6,.,CASKAMIGTGQNSPLHF
TRBV9,TRBJ1-4,.,CASSPGTRNEKLFF
TRBV24-1,TRBJ2-2,.,CATNFVQAREELFF
TRBV7-9,TRBJ1-4,.,CASSSRSTNEKLFF
TRBV7-8,TRBJ1-5,.,CASSLDRPYSNQPQHF
TRBV11-1,TRBJ2-2,.,CASSFRFGGNVGELFF
TRBV5-1,TRBJ2-7,once,CASSSGGDRFTYEQYF
TRBV4-3,TRBJ2-3,.,CASSDQRGITDTQYF
TRBV27,TRBJ2-1,.,CASSLSGTNNEQFF
TRBV6-5,TRBJ2-3,.,CASTERARRDTQYF
TRBV2,TRBJ2-7,.,CATKRTGGYEQYF
TRBV21-1,TRBJ1-4,.,CATCRDRGEGGEKLFF
TRBV20-1,TRBJ1-3,.,CSARAAPGNTIYF
TRBV24-1,TRBJ2-4,.,CATSDRPGTSGLLAKNIQYF
TRBV28,TRBJ2-7,.,CASSLLARYEQYF
TRBV6-5,TRBJ1-1,.,CASSYSTVSNTEAFF
TRBV5-1,TRBJ2-1,.,CASSLVLAGEGEQFF
TRBV27,TRBJ1-1,once,CASSLGLGGTEAFF
TRBV5-6,TRBJ2-7,.,CASSLWNVGERSEQYF